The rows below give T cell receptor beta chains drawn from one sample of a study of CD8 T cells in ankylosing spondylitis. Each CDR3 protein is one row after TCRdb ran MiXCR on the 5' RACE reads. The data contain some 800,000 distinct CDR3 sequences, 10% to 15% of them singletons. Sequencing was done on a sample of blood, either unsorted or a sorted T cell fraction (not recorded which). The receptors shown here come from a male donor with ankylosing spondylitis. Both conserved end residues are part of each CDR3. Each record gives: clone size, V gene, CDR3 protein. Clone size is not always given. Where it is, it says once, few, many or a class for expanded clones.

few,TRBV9,CASSDRGIGDIQYF
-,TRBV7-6,CASSSGGWDTEAFF
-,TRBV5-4,CASSLVGIAGGNEQYF
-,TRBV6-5,CASSYEGQTYEQYF
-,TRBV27,CASSSQGGGTNEKLFF
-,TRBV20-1,CSATWDILGQYF
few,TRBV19,CASSSDNGADNNEQFF
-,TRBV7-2,CASSLAPVPGGNNEQFF
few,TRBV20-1,CSAKDRVSNQPQHF
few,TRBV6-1,CASRDHRDRGFGYTF
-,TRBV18,CASSPQPAYEQYF
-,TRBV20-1,CSPRVRETQYF
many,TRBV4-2,CASSQVGGDYEQYF
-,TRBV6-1,CASSVQGGRALYEQYF
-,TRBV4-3,CASSQARAGGNTGELFF
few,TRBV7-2,CASSFKGRGYEQYF
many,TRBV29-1,CSVSVGTGYGYTF
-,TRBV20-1,CSALEGAYEQYF
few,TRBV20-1,CSAIAGAATEAFF
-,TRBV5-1,CASSLTGGVHNEQFF
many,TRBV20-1,CSASFRATDTQYF
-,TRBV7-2,CASSPEANTEAFF
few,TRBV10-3,CAISDFIGEQPQHF
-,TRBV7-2,CASSPDRDRSWNEQFF
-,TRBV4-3,CASSQGDSKDTQYF